These 9 T cell receptor beta chains originate from one sample sequenced in a study of beta chain features in type 1 diabetes. Isolated RNA was reverse transcribed in full, so expressed TCRB transcripts were sequenced. Clones were sequenced by immunoSEQ multiplex PCR, and TCRdb holds only the in-frame ones, with some missing. The table records around 40,000 clones, roughly 49% of them present only once. Sequenced input: Tregs from blood. The receptors were gathered from a woman in her late teens or twenties in good health.

The rearrangement uses TRBV9 and TRBJ1-2; perhaps TRBD1 as D (5 bases). The CDR3 is made up of 15 amino acids. The V end lost 1 base, the J end lost 8 bases, and 18 bases lay between the germline ends. Looked up from germline, CDR1 is SGDLS and CDR2 is YYNGEE. The CDR3 DNA reads TGTGCCAGCAGCGTAAGTTCCCAGGGAGGCCAGGGCTACACCTTC. Encoded protein: CASSVSSQGGQGYTF.

The J gene is TRBJ1-6, the V gene TRBV6-1; 7 positions agree with TRBD1. The V segment lost 2 bases and the J segment 7 bases; nucleotides outside the gene matches: 5. The V gene's germline CDR1 is MNHNS and CDR2 SASEGT. This CDR3 has 15 residues. Written as DNA, the CDR3 is TGTGCCAGCAGTGAACAAGGGGGCTGGAATTCACCCCTCCACTTT. Encoded protein: CASSEQGGWNSPLHF.

This rearrangement joins TRBV29-1 to TRBJ1-3; the match to TRBD1 covers 8 bases. Trimming removed 2 bases from V and 0 bases from J; junction bases left unmatched: 6. CDR3 length: 16 amino acids. Germline loops: CDR1 SQVTM, CDR2 ANQGSEA. The CDR3 is CSVEPRTGSSGNTIYF. CDR3 sequence (DNA): TGCAGCGTTGAACCTCGGACAGGGTCCTCTGGAAACACCATATATTTT.

V usage is TRBV6-5 and J usage is TRBJ1-4, with TRBD1 matching 8 bases. Germline-derived CDR1 and CDR2 are MNHEY and SVGAGI. V was clipped by 5 bases and J by 8 bases; unmatched bases: 10. The CDR3 has 15 amino acids. The CDR3 reads CASSIRTGTGEKLFF. CDR3 coding DNA: TGTGCCAGCAGTATCCGGACAGGGACGGGGGAAAAACTGTTTTTT.

The chain recombines TRBV6-1 with TRBJ2-1; the D gene is possibly TRBD2 (7 bases). The CDR3 extends over 14 amino acids. Germline CDR1 is MNHNS and CDR2 is SASEGT. Trimming removed 7 bases from V and 8 bases from J, with 18 bases in between. The CDR3 sequence is CASTRDGGGDEQFF. In DNA, the CDR3 is TGTGCCAGCACCCGAGATGGAGGGGGGGATGAGCAGTTCTTC.

This clone was counted between two and nine times. J is TRBJ2-5 and V is TRBV28, with 7 bases fitting TRBD1. This CDR3 contains 15 residues. V gave up 5 bases and J gave up 2 bases; unmatched junction bases: 8. CDR1 is MDHEN and CDR2 is SYDVKM in the germline V gene. The CDR3 reads CASSPIDRVQETQYF. The CDR3 DNA reads TGTGCCAGCAGTCCAATTGACAGGGTACAAGAGACCCAGTACTTC.

The V call is TRBV30, the J call TRBJ2-7; D might be TRBD1 (6 bases). Germline V gene sequence: CDR1 GTSNPN, CDR2 SVGIG (reference sequence). The CDR3 is made up of 14 amino acids. With 3 bases removed from V and 5 bases from J, the gap between germline ends came to 17 bases. In nucleotides, the CDR3 is TGTGCCTGGAGATCGGTCAGGGGTCGTCACGAGCAGTACTTC. This gives the protein CAWRSVRGRHEQYF.

The CDR3 DNA reads as TGTGCCAGCAGCTTGGCCAGGACTAGCTTCGATACGCAGTATTTT. This codes for CASSLARTSFDTQYF. The chain links TRBV11-3 to TRBJ2-3, with 8 nucleotides matching TRBD2. Trimming at V came to 3 bases and at J to 6 bases, leaving 8 bases not matched to a gene. Germline-derived CDR1 and CDR2 are SGHNT and YENEEA. This CDR3 comprises 15 residues.

This chain joins TRBV7-2 and TRBJ1-2; unclear D gene. Per the germline V gene, CDR1 is SGHTA and CDR2 is FQGNSA. The V gene lost 1 base and the J gene lost 6 bases, with 15 bases spanning the gap. The CDR3 consists of 15 residues. In DNA, the CDR3 is TGTGCCAGCAGCTTAGACCCCGGGATTCGTAATGGCTACACCTTC. Translated: CASSLDPGIRNGYTF.